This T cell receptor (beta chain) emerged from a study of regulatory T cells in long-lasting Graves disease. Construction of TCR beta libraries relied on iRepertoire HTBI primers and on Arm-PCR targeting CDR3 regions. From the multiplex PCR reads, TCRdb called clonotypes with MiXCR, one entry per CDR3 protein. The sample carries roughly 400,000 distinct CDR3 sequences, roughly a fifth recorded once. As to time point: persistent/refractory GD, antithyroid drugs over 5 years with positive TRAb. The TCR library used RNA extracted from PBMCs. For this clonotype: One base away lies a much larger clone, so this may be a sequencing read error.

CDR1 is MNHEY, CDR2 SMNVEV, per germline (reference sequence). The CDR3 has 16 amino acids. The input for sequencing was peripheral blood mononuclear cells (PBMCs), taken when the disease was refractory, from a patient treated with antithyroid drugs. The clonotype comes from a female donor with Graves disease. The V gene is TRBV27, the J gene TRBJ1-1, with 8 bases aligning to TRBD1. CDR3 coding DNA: TGTGCCAGCAGTCCCCGGACAGGGCCGTCGGGTACTGAAGCTTCCTTT. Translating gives CASSPRTGPSGTEASF.